These T cell receptor beta chains were read from a single sample in a study of cytomegalovirus exposure and HLA in healthy donors. Profiling relied on immunoSEQ multiplex PCR, and the TCRdb table lists in-frame clones only, not all of them. The sample lists approximately 240,000 clones; over 80% were seen once. Specimen: PBMCs. The receptors come from a woman between 18 and 29 years old in good health and CMV-seronegative. CDR3s include the opening cysteine and the closing phenylalanine or tryptophan. The D gene is left open where the match is weak.

J gene	V gene	D gene	CDR3 protein	CDR3 DNA
TRBJ2-7	TRBV21-1	NA	CASGQQLAYEQYF	TGTGCCAGCGGACAGCAACTAGCCTACGAGCAGTACTTC
TRBJ2-1	TRBV30	TRBD1	CAWSQGAYNEQFF	TGTGCCTGGAGCCAGGGGGCCTACAATGAGCAGTTCTTC
TRBJ2-2	TRBV5-4	NA	CASSLWLRSSDTGELFF	TGTGCCAGCAGCTTGTGGTTGCGGAGCTCGGACACCGGGGAGCTGTTTTTT
TRBJ2-1	TRBV27	TRBD2	CASKTSGRNNEQFF	TGTGCCAGCAAGACTAGCGGGAGGAACAATGAGCAGTTCTTC
TRBJ2-5	TRBV29-1	NA	CSVEGRGETQYF	TGCAGCGTTGAAGGACGGGGGGAGACCCAGTACTTC
TRBJ1-1	TRBV19	NA	CASSRGHEAFF	TGTGCCAGTAGTCGAGGGCATGAAGCTTTCTTT
TRBJ2-3	TRBV27	TRBD2	CASSVTSGRITDTQYF	TGTGCCAGCAGTGTAACTAGCGGGAGGATCACAGATACGCAGTATTTT
TRBJ1-2	TRBV11-2	TRBD1	CASRPVRGQNYGYTF	TGTGCCAGCAGACCTGTTAGGGGACAGAACTATGGCTACACCTTC
TRBJ2-1	TRBV5-5	TRBD2	CASSFSSGRAADEQFF	TGTGCCAGCAGCTTCTCTAGCGGGAGGGCCGCGGATGAGCAGTTCTTC
TRBJ1-5	TRBV2	TRBD1	CASSENRGGGPQHF	TGTGCCAGCAGTGAAAACAGGGGCGGTGGGCCCCAGCATTTT
TRBJ2-3	TRBV6-5	TRBD2	CASRAGAGALNTQYF	TGTGCCAGCAGGGCCGGAGCGGGAGCTCTCAATACGCAGTATTTT
TRBJ2-1	TRBV6-4	TRBD1	CASSAGQGGNEQFF	TGTGCCAGCAGTGCCGGACAGGGGGGCAATGAGCAGTTCTTC
TRBJ2-1	TRBV5-4	TRBD2	CASRKAGGEGNEQFF	TGTGCCAGCAGAAAAGCGGGAGGGGAGGGCAATGAGCAGTTCTTC
TRBJ1-6	TRBV27	NA	CASSLLRDSSPLHF	TGTGCCAGCAGTTTATTGCGGGATAGTTCACCCCTCCACTTT